The 14 T cell receptor beta chains presented below share a single source sample, sequenced in a study of blood T cell repertoires in COVID-19. Sequenced by immunoSEQ multiplex PCR; TCRdb stores in-frame clones only, minus some. The table lists approximately 140,000 clones, about nine tenths of them singletons, with 4% to 5% in the top ten. The source material was peripheral blood. All receptors derive from a woman in her fifties or sixties with active or convalescent COVID-19.

The rearrangement links TRBV10-3 to TRBJ1-5; 9 nucleotides align to TRBD1. This CDR3 comprises 15 residues. Germline V gene lookup returns CDR1 ENHRY and CDR2 SYGVKD. V dropped 3 bases and J dropped 6; count of bases not matched to a gene: 6. The CDR3 DNA reads TGTGCCATCAGTGAAGGGGCGGACAGGGGTCAGCCCCAGCATTTT. Amino acid sequence: CAISEGADRGQPQHF.

The V call is TRBV7-2, the J call TRBJ1-6; the D is unclear. V was trimmed by 5 bases and J by 8 bases, leaving 10 bases between them. The germline V gene encodes CDR1 SGHTA and CDR2 FQGNSA. CDR3 length: 13 residues. CDR3 protein: CASSPRNDSPLHF. The CDR3 nucleotides are TGTGCCAGCAGCCCGCGGAATGATTCACCCCTCCACTTT.

This clone was detected only a few times. The J gene is TRBJ1-3, the V gene TRBV9, with D unclear. This CDR3 has 15 residues. With 0 bases removed from V and 1 base from J, the gap between germline ends came to 8 bases. Germline CDR1 reads SGDLS; CDR2 reads YYNGEE. The CDR3 sequence is CASSVEQLSGNTIYF. As DNA, the CDR3 is TGTGCCAGCAGCGTAGAACAGCTTTCTGGAAACACCATATATTTT.

The rearrangement joins TRBV5-4 to TRBJ2-4; 7 nucleotides align to TRBD2. There are 15 residues in the CDR3. J was trimmed by 7 bases and V by 0 bases; bases with no gene match: 7. The germline CDR1 and CDR2 sequences are SGHNT and YYREEE (reference sequence). The CDR3 region is CASSLGFGEGNIQYF. CDR3 sequence (DNA): TGTGCCAGCAGCTTGGGGTTTGGGGAGGGCAACATTCAGTACTTC.

The gene calls are TRBV7-9 and TRBJ1-1; perhaps TRBD1 as D (5 bases). The germline V and J ends were trimmed by 5 bases and 3 bases, with 10 bases remaining between them. Germline V lookup: CDR1 SEHNR, CDR2 FQNEAQ (reference sequence). The CDR3 covers 13 residues. The CDR3: CASSELTDTEAFF. In nucleotides, the CDR3 is TGTGCCAGCAGCGAATTGACAGACACTGAAGCTTTCTTT.

The chain joins TRBV29-1 to TRBJ2-2, with D possibly TRBD2 on 7 matching bases. Trimming stripped 7 bases from V and 0 bases from J, with 15 bases between. Germline V gene sequence: CDR1 SQVTM, CDR2 ANQGSEA. This CDR3 comprises 15 residues. The CDR3 is CSASGGSANTGELFF. For the CDR3, the DNA is TGCAGCGCCTCGGGGGGCAGCGCGAACACCGGGGAGCTGTTTTTT.

The V and J genes are TRBV10-1 and TRBJ2-1; 7 positions agree with TRBD1. The CDR3 sequence is 13 residues long. Germline CDR1 reads WNHNN; CDR2 reads SYGVQD (reference sequence). V shed 6 bases and J 5 bases; nucleotides not matched to a gene: 4. The CDR3 region is CASSQGVDNEQFF. Written as DNA, the CDR3 is TGCGCCAGCAGCCAGGGGGTCGACAATGAGCAGTTCTTC.

The V call is TRBV7-6, the J call TRBJ2-7; 8 bases line up with TRBD1. This CDR3 comprises 15 residues. After removal of 1 base from V and 7 bases from J, the junction contained 9 bases not matched to a gene. Germline CDR1 and CDR2: SGHVS and FNYEAQ. CDR3 amino acids: CASSLDDRGVVEQYF. The CDR3, as DNA: TGTGCCAGCAGCTTAGATGACAGGGGTGTCGTGGAGCAGTACTTC.

The V and J genes are TRBV4-3 and TRBJ2-3; 11 bases are a match to TRBD2. J gave up 2 bases and V 6 bases, and 10 bases lay outside the gene matches. The CDR3 spans 17 residues. Germline lookup yields CDR1 LGHNA and CDR2 YSLEER. DNA of the CDR3: TGCGCCAGCAGTAAGAGACTAGCGGGGAACCCCACAGATACGCAGTATTTT. Translated, it gives CASSKRLAGNPTDTQYF.

The chain couples TRBV12-5 to TRBJ2-2; a weak D match, TRBD1 (6 bases). The V end was cut by 6 bases, the J end by 4 bases, with 15 bases between. CDR3 length: 15 residues. CDR1 is LGHNT, CDR2 FRNRAP, per germline. The CDR3 DNA reads TGTGCTAGTGGGAGAACGACAGGAGGCACCGGGGAGCTGTTTTTT. It yields the protein CASGRTTGGTGELFF.

The chain carries TRBV5-8 and TRBJ2-6; no reliable D call. The ends were cut back, 4 bases at V and 1 base at J, with 9 bases in the middle. CDR3 length: 15 residues. Germline-derived CDR1 and CDR2 are SGHTS and YDEGEE. Here the CDR3 DNA reads TGTGCCAGCAGCGACGGGTTTTCTGGGGCCAACGTCCTGACTTTC. Translating it yields CASSDGFSGANVLTF.

The chain recombines TRBV15 with TRBJ1-1, with D hard to call. Trimming removed 3 bases at V and 6 bases at J, with 5 bases between. This CDR3 is built from 11 residues. The germline V gene has CDR1 LNHNV and CDR2 YYDKDF (reference sequence). The CDR3 DNA is TGTGCCACCAGCAGCACAGCTGAAGCTTTCTTT. It codes for CATSSTAEAFF.

The rearrangement joins TRBV7-9 to TRBJ2-1, with D maybe TRBD2 (6 bases). The CDR3 is 16 residues long. In germline, CDR1 is SEHNR, CDR2 FQNEAQ (reference sequence). Trimming removed 5 bases at V and 0 bases at J, with 14 bases between. The CDR3 sequence: CASSLPPGSSYNEQFF. The CDR3 nucleotides read TGTGCCAGCAGCCTCCCTCCCGGGAGCTCCTACAATGAGCAGTTCTTC.

The chain has TRBV9 and TRBJ1-1, with D possibly being TRBD1 (6 bases). This CDR3 spans 15 amino acids. CDR1 SGDLS and CDR2 YYNGEE come from the germline V gene. V was shortened by 5 bases and J by 1 base, with 15 bases between the two germline ends. This CDR3 is CASRQGQGENTEAFF. Here the CDR3 DNA reads TGTGCCAGCAGACAGGGACAAGGGGAGAACACTGAAGCTTTCTTT. Using reference TRBV9 and TRBJ1-1 for the parts outside the CDR3, the full variable domain is DSGVTQTPKHLITATGQRVTLRCSPRSGDLSVYWYQQSLDQGLQFLIQYYNGEERAKGNILERFSAQQFPDLHSELNLSSLELGDSALYFCASRQGQGENTEAFFGQGTRLTVV.